Listed here are 7 T cell receptor beta chains from one sample, sequenced in a study of shared clonotypes between healthy human individuals. TCRdb's copy holds only in-frame clones and misses some; the assay was immunoSEQ multiplex PCR. The table includes about 1.1 million clones, about four fifths detected once. Input material: memory CD4+ T cells from PBMCs. Subset here: CD45RA-negative fraction. The receptors shown here come from a young man in good health. Some clones in this sample may be carry-over from other donors' samples.

The chain's CDR3 is CASSEGAPQYAAQHF. DNA for the CDR3: TGTGCCAGCAGTGAAGGGGCCCCCCAATATGCGGCCCAGCATTTT. This chain joins TRBV2 and TRBJ1-5, with D unresolved. With 1 base removed from V and 11 bases from J, the gap between germline ends came to 18 bases. The CDR3 is 15 amino acids. Germline V lookup: CDR1 SNHLY, CDR2 FYNNEI.

In DNA form, the CDR3 reads TGTGCCACCAGCACCCACAGGGAGAACACCGGGGAGCTGTTTTTT. It specifies CATSTHRENTGELFF. V and J are TRBV15 and TRBJ2-2; weak D call: TRBD1 (6 bases). V was pared by 4 bases and J by 1 base, with 10 bases between. Germline V gene data show CDR1 as LNHNV and CDR2 as YYDKDF (reference sequence). CDR3 length: 15 residues.

In this sample, this clone turned up once. The chain carries TRBV29-1 and TRBJ2-7, with 8 bases that match TRBD1. The J segment lost 5 bases and the V segment lost 3 bases, leaving 3 bases of the junction unmatched. The CDR3 is 12 residues long. Germline V gene sequence: CDR1 SQVTM, CDR2 ANQGSEA. CDR3 DNA sequence: TGCAGCGTTGATGGACAGGGCGACGAGCAGTACTTC. This sequence encodes CSVDGQGDEQYF.

V usage is TRBV9 and J usage is TRBJ2-5; D gene ambiguous. Germline CDR1 and CDR2: SGDLS and YYNGEE. With 0 bases removed from V and 4 bases from J, the gap between germline ends came to 10 bases. The CDR3 spans 14 residues. CDR3 sequence reads: CASSVAIQRETQYF. CDR3 nucleotide sequence: TGTGCCAGCAGCGTAGCTATACAGAGAGAGACCCAGTACTTC.

The rearrangement links TRBV29-1 to TRBJ2-5; the match to TRBD2 covers 10 bases. V gave up 7 bases and J gave up 4 bases; unmatched junction bases: 9. Germline lookup yields CDR1 SQVTM and CDR2 ANQGSEA. The CDR3 has 14 residues. Here the CDR3 DNA reads TGCAGCGCTGTCGGGACTAGCGTTGGAGAGACCCAGTACTTC. Translation: CSAVGTSVGETQYF.

The chain has TRBV19 and TRBJ2-7; D remains unclear. This CDR3 contains 16 residues. Trimming pared 3 bases from V and 0 bases from J, leaving 15 bases between. Germline V CDR1 and CDR2: LNHDA, SQIVND (reference sequence). The CDR3 is CASSISKGSYSYEQYF. The DNA for the CDR3 is TGTGCCAGTAGTATTAGTAAGGGTTCGTACTCCTACGAGCAGTACTTC.

The V and J genes are TRBV19 and TRBJ2-5; TRBD1 aligns across 8 bases. After removal of 6 bases from V and 3 bases from J, the junction contained 3 bases not matched to a gene. Germline V gives CDR1 LNHDA, CDR2 SQIVND (reference sequence). CDR3 length: 13 residues. CDR3 region: CASRVTGEETQYF. The CDR3 bases are TGTGCCAGTAGGGTGACAGGGGAAGAGACCCAGTACTTC.